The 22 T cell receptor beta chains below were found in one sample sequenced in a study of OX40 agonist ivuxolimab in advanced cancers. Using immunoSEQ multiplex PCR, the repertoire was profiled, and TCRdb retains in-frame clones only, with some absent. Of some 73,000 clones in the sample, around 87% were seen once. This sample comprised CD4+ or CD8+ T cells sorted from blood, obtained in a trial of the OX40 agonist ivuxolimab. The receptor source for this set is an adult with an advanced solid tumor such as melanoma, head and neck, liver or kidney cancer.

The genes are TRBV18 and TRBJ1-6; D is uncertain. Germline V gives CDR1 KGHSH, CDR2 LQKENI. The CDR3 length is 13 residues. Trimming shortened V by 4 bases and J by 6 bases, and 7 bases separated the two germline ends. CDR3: CASSRLINSPLHF. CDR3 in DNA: TGTGCCAGCTCACGACTGATTAATTCACCCCTCCACTTT.

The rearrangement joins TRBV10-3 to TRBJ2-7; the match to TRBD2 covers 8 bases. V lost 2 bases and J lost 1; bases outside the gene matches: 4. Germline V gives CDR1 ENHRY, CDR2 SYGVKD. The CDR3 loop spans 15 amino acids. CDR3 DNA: TGTGCCATCAGTGAGAATAGCGGGATGTCCTACGAGCAGTACTTC. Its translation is CAISENSGMSYEQYF.

CDR3 in amino acids: CASSDSIWDTQYF. CDR3 sequence (DNA): TGTGCCAGCAGTGACTCGATCTGGGATACGCAGTATTTT. The rearrangement joins TRBV6-4 to TRBJ2-3; D is uncertain. The CDR3 runs to 13 residues. The V gene's germline CDR1 is MRHNA and CDR2 SNTAGT. The V and J ends lost 0 bases and 6 bases respectively, with 7 bases between them.

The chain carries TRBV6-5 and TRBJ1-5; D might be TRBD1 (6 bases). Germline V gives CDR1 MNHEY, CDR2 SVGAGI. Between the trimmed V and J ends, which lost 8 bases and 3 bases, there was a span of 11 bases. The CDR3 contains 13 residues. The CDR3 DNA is TGTGCCAGCGGCCGGGACACCAATCAGCCCCAGCATTTT. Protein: CASGRDTNQPQHF.

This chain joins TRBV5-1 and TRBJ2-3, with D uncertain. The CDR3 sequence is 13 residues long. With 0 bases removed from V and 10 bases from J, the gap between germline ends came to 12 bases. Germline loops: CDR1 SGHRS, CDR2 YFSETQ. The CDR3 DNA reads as TGCGCCAGCAGCTTGGGGCAGGTAAAGGCGCAGTATTTT. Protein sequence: CASSLGQVKAQYF.

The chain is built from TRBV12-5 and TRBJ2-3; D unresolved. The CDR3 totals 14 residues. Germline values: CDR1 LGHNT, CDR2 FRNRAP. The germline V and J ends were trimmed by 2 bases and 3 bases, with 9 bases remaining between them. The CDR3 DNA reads TGTGCTAGTGGTTTGTTTCAAATTACAGATACGCAGTATTTT. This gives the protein CASGLFQITDTQYF.

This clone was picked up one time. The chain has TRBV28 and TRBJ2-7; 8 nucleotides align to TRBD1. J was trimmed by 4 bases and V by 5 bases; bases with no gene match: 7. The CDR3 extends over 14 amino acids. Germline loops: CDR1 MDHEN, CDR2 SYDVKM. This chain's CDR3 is CASSPRTGRYEQYF. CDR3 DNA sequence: TGTGCCAGCAGTCCCCGGACAGGGAGGTACGAGCAGTACTTC.

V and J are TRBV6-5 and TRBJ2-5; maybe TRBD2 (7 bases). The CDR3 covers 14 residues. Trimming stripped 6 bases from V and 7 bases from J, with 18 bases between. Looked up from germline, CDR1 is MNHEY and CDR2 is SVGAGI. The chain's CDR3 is CASRGGGRGGTQYF. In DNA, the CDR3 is TGTGCCAGCAGAGGGGGAGGGAGAGGAGGGACCCAGTACTTC.

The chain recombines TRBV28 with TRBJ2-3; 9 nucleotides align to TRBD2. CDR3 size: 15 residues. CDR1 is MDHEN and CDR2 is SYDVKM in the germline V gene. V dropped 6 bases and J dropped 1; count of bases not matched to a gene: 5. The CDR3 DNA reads TGTGCCAGCAGCCCTAGCGGGAAACGCACAGATACGCAGTATTTT. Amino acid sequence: CASSPSGKRTDTQYF.

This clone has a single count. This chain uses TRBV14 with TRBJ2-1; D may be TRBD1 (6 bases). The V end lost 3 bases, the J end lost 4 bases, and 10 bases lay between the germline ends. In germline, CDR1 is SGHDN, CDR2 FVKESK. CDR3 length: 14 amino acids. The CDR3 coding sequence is TGTGCCAGCAGCCATTGGGGGCCTTACAATGAGCAGTTCTTC. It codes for CASSHWGPYNEQFF.

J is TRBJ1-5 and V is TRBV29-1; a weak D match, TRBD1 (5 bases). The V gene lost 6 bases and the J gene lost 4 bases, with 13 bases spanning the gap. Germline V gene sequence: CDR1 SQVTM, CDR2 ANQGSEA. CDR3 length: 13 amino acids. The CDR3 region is CSVTMTANQPQHF. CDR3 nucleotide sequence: TGCAGCGTGACGATGACAGCTAATCAGCCCCAGCATTTT.

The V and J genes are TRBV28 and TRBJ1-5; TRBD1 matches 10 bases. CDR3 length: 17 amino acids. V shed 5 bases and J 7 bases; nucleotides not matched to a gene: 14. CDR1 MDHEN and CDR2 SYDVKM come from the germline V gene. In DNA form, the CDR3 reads TGTGCCAGCAGTATACTCAGACAGGGGGCCAGGGGACAGCCCCAGCATTTT. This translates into CASSILRQGARGQPQHF.

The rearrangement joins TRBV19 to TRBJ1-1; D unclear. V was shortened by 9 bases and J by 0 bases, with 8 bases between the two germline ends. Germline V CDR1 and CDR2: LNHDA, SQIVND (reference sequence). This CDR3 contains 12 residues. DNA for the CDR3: TGTGCCAGCTTAGATGTGAACACTGAAGCTTTCTTT. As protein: CASLDVNTEAFF.

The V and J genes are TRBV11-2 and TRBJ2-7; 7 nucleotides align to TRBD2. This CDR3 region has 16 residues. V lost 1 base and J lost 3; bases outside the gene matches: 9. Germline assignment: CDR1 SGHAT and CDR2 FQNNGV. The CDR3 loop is CASSLGGGTILYEQYF. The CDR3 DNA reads TGTGCCAGCAGCTTAGGGGGGGGTACTATCCTCTACGAGCAGTACTTC.

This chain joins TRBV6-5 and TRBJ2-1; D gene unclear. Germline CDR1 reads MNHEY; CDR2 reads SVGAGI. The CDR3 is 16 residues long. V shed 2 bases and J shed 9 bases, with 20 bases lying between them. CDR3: CASSYAPLAHNGEQFF. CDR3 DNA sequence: TGTGCCAGCAGTTACGCTCCGTTGGCGCATAACGGTGAGCAGTTCTTC.

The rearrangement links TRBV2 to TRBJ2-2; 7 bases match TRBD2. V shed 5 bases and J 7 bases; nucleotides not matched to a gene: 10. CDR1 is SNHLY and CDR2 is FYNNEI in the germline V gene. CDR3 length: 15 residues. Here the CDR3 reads CASSLGRERSGELFF. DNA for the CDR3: TGTGCCAGCAGTCTCGGGCGGGAGCGGAGCGGGGAGCTGTTTTTT. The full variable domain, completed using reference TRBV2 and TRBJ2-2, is EPEVTQTPSHQVTQMGQEVILRCVPISNHLYFYWYRQILGQKVEFLVSFYNNEISEKSEIFDDQFSVERPDGSNFTLKIRSTKLEDSAMYFCASSLGRERSGELFFGEGSRLTVL.

CDR3 in DNA: TGTGCCAGCACCCCCGTGGCCCAAGAGACCCAGTACTTC. This translates into CASTPVAQETQYF. The chain employs TRBV25-1 and TRBJ2-5, with no clear D. Germline CDR1 is MGHDK and CDR2 is SYGVNS. The CDR3 sequence is 13 residues long. Trimming left V 7 bases short and J 1 base short, with 10 bases between.

The CDR3 loop is CASSSGGQQNTEAFF. The CDR3 DNA is TGTGCCAGCAGCTCGGGCGGCCAGCAGAACACTGAAGCTTTCTTT. The chain employs TRBV7-9 and TRBJ1-1, with D uncertain. Germline V gene lookup returns CDR1 SEHNR and CDR2 FQNEAQ (reference sequence). The CDR3 consists of 15 residues. The V end was cut by 4 bases, the J end by 1 base, with 13 bases between.

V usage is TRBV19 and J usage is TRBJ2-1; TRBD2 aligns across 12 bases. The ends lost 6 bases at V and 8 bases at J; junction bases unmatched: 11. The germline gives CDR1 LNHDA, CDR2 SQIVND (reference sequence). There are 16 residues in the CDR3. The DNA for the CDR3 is TGTGCCAGTAGCGGCGGACTAGCGGGATTTGGCGATGAGCAGTTCTTC. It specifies CASSGGLAGFGDEQFF.

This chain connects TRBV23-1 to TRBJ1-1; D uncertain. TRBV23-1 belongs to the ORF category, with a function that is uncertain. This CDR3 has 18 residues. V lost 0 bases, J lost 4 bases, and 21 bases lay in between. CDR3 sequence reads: CASSQSRAANGPSTEAFF. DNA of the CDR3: TGCGCCAGCAGTCAATCGAGGGCAGCTAACGGTCCGAGCACTGAAGCTTTCTTT.

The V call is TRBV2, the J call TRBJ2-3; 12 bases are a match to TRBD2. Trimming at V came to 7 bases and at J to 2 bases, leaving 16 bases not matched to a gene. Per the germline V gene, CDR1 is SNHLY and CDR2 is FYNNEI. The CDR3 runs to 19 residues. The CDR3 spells CASKTPRTSGKILTDTQYF. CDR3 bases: TGTGCCAGCAAAACTCCTAGGACTAGCGGGAAGATTCTCACAGATACGCAGTATTTT.

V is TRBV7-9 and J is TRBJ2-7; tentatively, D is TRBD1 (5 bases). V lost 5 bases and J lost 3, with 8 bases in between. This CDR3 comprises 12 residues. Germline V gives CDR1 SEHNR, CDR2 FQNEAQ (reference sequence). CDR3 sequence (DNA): TGTGCCAGCAGCCACACAGGCTACGAGCAGTACTTC. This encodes CASSHTGYEQYF.